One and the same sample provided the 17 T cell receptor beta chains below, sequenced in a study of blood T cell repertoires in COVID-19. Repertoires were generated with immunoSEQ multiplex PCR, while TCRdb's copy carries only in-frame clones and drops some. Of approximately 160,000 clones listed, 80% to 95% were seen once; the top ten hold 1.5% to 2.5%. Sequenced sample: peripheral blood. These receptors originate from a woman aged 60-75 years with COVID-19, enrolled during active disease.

The CDR3 DNA follows: TGTGCCAGCAGTTTGCGGGGGGGGAATGAGCAGTTCTTC. Translated, it gives CASSLRGGNEQFF. This rearrangement joins TRBV2 to TRBJ2-1; TRBD2 aligns across 9 bases. The ends lost 5 bases at V and 7 bases at J; junction bases unmatched: 3. This CDR3 is 13 amino acids long. Per the germline V gene, CDR1 is SNHLY and CDR2 is FYNNEI.

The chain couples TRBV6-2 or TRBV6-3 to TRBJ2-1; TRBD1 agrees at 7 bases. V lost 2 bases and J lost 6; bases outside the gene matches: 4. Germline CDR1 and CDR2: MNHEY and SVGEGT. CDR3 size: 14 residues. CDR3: CASSYVAGGNEQFF. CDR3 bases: TGTGCCAGCAGTTACGTGGCAGGGGGCAATGAGCAGTTCTTC.

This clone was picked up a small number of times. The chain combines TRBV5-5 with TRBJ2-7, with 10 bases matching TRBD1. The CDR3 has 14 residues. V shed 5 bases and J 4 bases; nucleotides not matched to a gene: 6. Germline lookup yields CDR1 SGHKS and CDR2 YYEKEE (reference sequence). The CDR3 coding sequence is TGTGCCAGCAGATTCGGGACAGGGGATTACGAGCAGTACTTC. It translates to CASRFGTGDYEQYF.

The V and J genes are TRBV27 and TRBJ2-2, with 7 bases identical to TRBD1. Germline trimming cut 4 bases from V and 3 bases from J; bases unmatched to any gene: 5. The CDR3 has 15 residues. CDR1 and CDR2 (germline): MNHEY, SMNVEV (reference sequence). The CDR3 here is CASSYGTVYTGELFF. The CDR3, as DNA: TGTGCCAGCAGTTACGGGACAGTTTACACCGGGGAGCTGTTTTTT.

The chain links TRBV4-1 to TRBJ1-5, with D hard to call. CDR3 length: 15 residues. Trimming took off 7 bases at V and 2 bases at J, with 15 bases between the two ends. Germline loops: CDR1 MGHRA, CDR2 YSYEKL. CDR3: CASTPGVGGNQPQHF. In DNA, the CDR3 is TGCGCCAGCACCCCGGGTGTCGGAGGCAATCAGCCCCAGCATTTT.

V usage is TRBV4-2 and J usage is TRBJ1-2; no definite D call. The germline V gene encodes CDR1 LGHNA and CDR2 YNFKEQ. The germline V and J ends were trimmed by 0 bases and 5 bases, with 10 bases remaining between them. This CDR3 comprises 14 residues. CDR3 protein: CASSQDSVTYGYTF. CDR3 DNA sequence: TGTGCCAGCAGCCAAGATTCGGTTACTTATGGCTACACCTTC.

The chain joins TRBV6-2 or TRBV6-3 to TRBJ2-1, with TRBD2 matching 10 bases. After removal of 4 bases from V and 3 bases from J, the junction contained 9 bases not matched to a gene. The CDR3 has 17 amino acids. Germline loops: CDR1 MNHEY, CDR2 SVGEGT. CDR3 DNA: TGTGCCAGCAGTTTAGGAAATCAGCGGGGGGGCTACAATGAGCAGTTCTTC. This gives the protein CASSLGNQRGGYNEQFF.

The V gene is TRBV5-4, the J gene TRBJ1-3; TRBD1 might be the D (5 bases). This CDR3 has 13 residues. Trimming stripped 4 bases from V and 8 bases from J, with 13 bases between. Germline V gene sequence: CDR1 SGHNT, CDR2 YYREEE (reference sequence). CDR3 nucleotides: TGTGCCAGCAGCCCTGACTCAGGGTACACCATATATTTT. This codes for CASSPDSGYTIYF.

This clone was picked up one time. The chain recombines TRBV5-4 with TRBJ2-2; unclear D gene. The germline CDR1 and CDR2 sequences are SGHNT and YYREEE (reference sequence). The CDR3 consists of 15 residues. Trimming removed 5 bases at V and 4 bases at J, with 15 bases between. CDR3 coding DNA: TGTGCCAGCAGACCCAAGAGTGTTGGCACCGGGGAGCTGTTTTTT. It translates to CASRPKSVGTGELFF.

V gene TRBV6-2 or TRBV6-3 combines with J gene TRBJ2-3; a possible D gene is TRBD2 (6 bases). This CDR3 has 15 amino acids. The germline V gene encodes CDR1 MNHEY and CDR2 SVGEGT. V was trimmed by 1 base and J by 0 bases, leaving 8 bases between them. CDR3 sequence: CASSYFRGSTDTQYF. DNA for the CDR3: TGTGCCAGCAGTTACTTCCGGGGGAGCACAGATACGCAGTATTTT.

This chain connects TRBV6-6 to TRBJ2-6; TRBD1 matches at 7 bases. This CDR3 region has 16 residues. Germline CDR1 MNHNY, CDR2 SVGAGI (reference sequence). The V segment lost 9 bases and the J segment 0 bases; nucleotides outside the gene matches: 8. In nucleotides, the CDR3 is TGTGCCAGTTCCGGGACAGCCTACTCTGGGGCCAACGTCCTGACTTTC. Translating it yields CASSGTAYSGANVLTF.

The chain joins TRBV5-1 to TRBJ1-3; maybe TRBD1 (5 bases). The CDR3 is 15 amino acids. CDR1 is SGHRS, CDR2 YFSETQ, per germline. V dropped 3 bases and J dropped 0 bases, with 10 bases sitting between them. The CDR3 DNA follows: TGCGCCAGCAGCTCAGGACACAGCTCTGGAAACACCATATATTTT. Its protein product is CASSSGHSSGNTIYF.

DNA of the CDR3: TGCGCCAGCAGCTTAACAGGACAGGGCCCCCCCTACGAGCAGTACTTC. It yields the protein CASSLTGQGPPYEQYF. The chain combines TRBV5-1 with TRBJ2-7, with 8 bases matching TRBD1. Trimming at V came to 2 bases and at J to 2 bases, leaving 9 bases not matched to a gene. The CDR3 loop spans 16 amino acids. CDR1 and CDR2 (germline): SGHRS, YFSETQ.

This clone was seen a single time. The CDR3 here is CASSNGGPLEAFF. CDR3 sequence (DNA): TGTGCCAGTAGTAACGGAGGTCCCCTGGAGGCTTTCTTT. The J gene is TRBJ1-1, the V gene TRBV19, with D uncertain. Per the germline V gene, CDR1 is LNHDA and CDR2 is SQIVND (reference sequence). The CDR3 has 13 amino acids. V dropped 4 bases and J dropped 11 bases, with 17 bases sitting between them. Drawing the rest from reference TRBV19 and TRBJ1-1, the complete variable domain is DGGITQSPKYLFRKEGQNVTLSCEQNLNHDAMYWYRQDPGQGLRLIYYSQIVNDFQKGDIAEGYSVSREKKESFPLTVTSAQKNPTAFYLCASSNGGPLEAFFGQGTRLTVV.

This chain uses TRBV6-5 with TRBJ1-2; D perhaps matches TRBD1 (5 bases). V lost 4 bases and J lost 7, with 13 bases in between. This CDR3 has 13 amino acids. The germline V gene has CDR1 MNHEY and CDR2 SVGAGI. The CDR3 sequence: CASSSPVGGGYTF. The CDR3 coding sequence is TGTGCCAGCAGTTCCCCAGTGGGGGGTGGCTACACCTTC.

CDR3: CASSLMRGGGIIDEQFF. The CDR3 DNA reads as TGTGCCAGCAGCTTAATGCGTGGCGGGGGTATTATCGATGAGCAGTTCTTC. J is TRBJ2-1 and V is TRBV7-9; 7 bases match TRBD2. CDR1 is SEHNR, CDR2 FQNEAQ, per germline (reference sequence). V lost 2 bases, J lost 8 bases, and 15 bases stayed unmatched. This CDR3 comprises 17 residues.

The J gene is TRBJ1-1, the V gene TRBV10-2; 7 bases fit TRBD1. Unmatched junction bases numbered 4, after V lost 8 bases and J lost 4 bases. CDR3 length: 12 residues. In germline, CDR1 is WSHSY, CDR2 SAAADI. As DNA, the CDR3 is TGCGCCAGCGGGACAGAAGTCACTGAAGCTTTCTTT. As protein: CASGTEVTEAFF.